These 31 T cell receptor beta chains came from one sample sequenced in a study of T-cell memory formation after mild COVID-19 (dated by TCRdb to the early 2020s). Library method: 5' RACE. Reads for this sample came from an Illumina NovaSeq 6000. TCRdb reprocessing: public reads trimmed at Q25 with fastp, clones called with MiXCR, in-frame beta chains kept. Each CDR3 protein gets just one entry, which takes the most common genes and DNA from the rows behind it. Counted in this sample were approximately 500,000 distinct CDR3 sequences; about 23% of them appeared once. The top ten clonotypes cover roughly an eighth of the sample. Specimen: PBMCs or a T cell subset sorted from them (not recorded which). The source is an adult woman who had mild COVID-19 (a few samples of this study predate the infection). The sample titles of this study are shuffled in the database, so cell type and time point are left out; the donor was told from shared clones.

This clonotype was detected only a few times. This chain joins TRBV7-9 and TRBJ2-3; TRBD2 aligns across 8 bases. After removal of 5 bases from V and 1 base from J, the junction contained 8 bases not matched to a gene. The germline CDR1 and CDR2 sequences are SEHNR and FQNEAQ (reference sequence). The CDR3 sequence is 16 residues long. CDR3 in DNA: TGTGCCAGCAGCCGACGGGAGGGTCTGGGCACAGATACGCAGTATTTT. This gives the protein CASSRREGLGTDTQYF.

The chain has TRBV29-1 and TRBJ2-3, with no clear D. The length of the CDR3 is 11 residues. Germline assignment: CDR1 SQVTM and CDR2 ANQGSEA. V lost 6 bases and J lost 0, with 4 bases in between. CDR3 amino acids: CSVYSTDTQYF. CDR3 DNA sequence: TGCAGCGTGTACAGCACAGATACGCAGTATTTT.

This clonotype has only a few counts. V and J are TRBV4-2 and TRBJ1-1; no clear D gene. CDR3 length equals 16 residues. Germline values: CDR1 LGHNA, CDR2 YNFKEQ. The germline V and J ends were trimmed by 0 bases and 7 bases, with 18 bases remaining between them. CDR3 region: CASSQDQYYGSLEAFF. CDR3 DNA: TGTGCCAGCAGCCAAGATCAGTACTACGGGTCTCTTGAAGCTTTCTTT.

This clonotype was found a few times. The rearrangement links TRBV4-2 to TRBJ2-1; 14 bases map to TRBD2. Germline V gene lookup returns CDR1 LGHNA and CDR2 YNFKEQ. The CDR3 contains 17 residues. The J segment lost 3 bases and the V segment lost 6 bases, leaving 7 bases of the junction unmatched. The CDR3 spells CASSLTGLAGDYNEQFF. In DNA form, the CDR3 reads TGTGCCAGCAGTCTGACGGGACTAGCGGGGGACTACAATGAGCAGTTCTTC.

This clonotype was seen once. The V gene is TRBV20-1, the J gene TRBJ2-7; unclear D gene. The germline V gene encodes CDR1 DFQATT and CDR2 SNEGSKA (reference sequence). The V and J ends lost 1 base and 1 base respectively, with 8 bases between them. CDR3 length: 13 amino acids. CDR3 in DNA: TGCAGTGCTAGAGGTAAAGGTTCCTACGAGCAGTACTTC. Encoded protein: CSARGKGSYEQYF.

J is TRBJ2-1 and V is TRBV20-1, with 8 bases aligning to TRBD2. Trimming took 6 bases from V and 2 from J; bases not matched to a gene: 6. This CDR3 contains 14 residues. Germline V gives CDR1 DFQATT, CDR2 SNEGSKA (reference sequence). CDR3 sequence: CSAHLAGPYNEQFF. The CDR3 DNA reads TGCAGTGCCCACTTAGCGGGACCCTACAATGAGCAGTTCTTC.

Comments on this clonotype: One end of the junction does not line up with germline, which may come from a read error. The chain joins TRBV5-6 to TRBJ2-4; D remains ambiguous. CDR1 and CDR2 from the germline V gene are SGHDT and YYEEEE. The CDR3 extends over 8 amino acids. In DNA, the CDR3 is TGTGCCAGGTTCCTCTGCCCTTTC. It is translated as CARFLCPF.

The rearrangement uses TRBV7-3 and TRBJ2-1; the D call may be TRBD1 or TRBD2 (5 bases each). CDR3 length equals 18 residues. V was cut by 2 bases and J by 3 bases, with 20 bases left in between. Germline V gene data show CDR1 as SGHTA and CDR2 as FQGTGA. CDR3 in amino acids: CASSLQWGRTVDYNEQFF. The CDR3 nucleotides read TGTGCCAGCAGCTTACAGTGGGGACGGACCGTCGACTACAATGAGCAGTTCTTC.

CDR3 nucleotide sequence: TGTGCCAGCAGCAGTCGATTGGGAGCCGGGGAGCTGTTTTTT. Encoded protein: CASSSRLGAGELFF. The rearrangement joins TRBV12-3 or TRBV12-4 to TRBJ2-2, with a possible D match to TRBD2 (5 bases). Trimming pared 6 bases from V and 6 bases from J, leaving 14 bases between. The CDR3 consists of 14 residues.

V is TRBV20-1 and J is TRBJ1-1; D is perhaps TRBD1 (6 bases). V lost 7 bases to trimming and J lost 1 base, with 13 bases between them. CDR3 size: 13 residues. Per germline, CDR1 DFQATT and CDR2 SNEGSKA (reference sequence). CDR3 amino acids: CSVIDRPNTEAFF. CDR3 sequence (DNA): TGCAGTGTTATCGACAGGCCGAACACTGAAGCTTTCTTT.

This clonotype was seen more than once but under ten times. The rearrangement links TRBV24-1 to TRBJ2-7; D ambiguous. This CDR3 is built from 13 residues. The V end lost 4 bases, the J end lost 9 bases, and 15 bases lay between the germline ends. The germline V gene encodes CDR1 KGHDR and CDR2 SFDVKD. As DNA, the CDR3 is TGTGCCACCAGTGACTTCGGACGAATAGGGCAGTACTTC. It encodes CATSDFGRIGQYF.

The gene calls are TRBV5-4 and TRBJ2-5; D is tentatively TRBD1 or TRBD2 (5 bases each). The CDR3 runs 14 residues. In germline, CDR1 is SGHNT, CDR2 YYREEE (reference sequence). The V end lost 1 base, the J end lost 4 bases, and 11 bases lay between the germline ends. The chain's CDR3 is CASSLFQGRETQYF. The CDR3 DNA sequence: TGTGCCAGCAGCTTGTTCCAGGGACGAGAGACCCAGTACTTC.

The V call is TRBV7-2, the J call TRBJ2-4; D not certain. This CDR3 spans 12 amino acids. Germline V gene data show CDR1 as SGHTA and CDR2 as FQGNSA. V was clipped by 6 bases and J by 12 bases, with 15 bases between them. CDR3 region: CASRFGGDAQYF. CDR3 bases: TGTGCCAGCAGATTCGGTGGAGACGCTCAGTACTTC.

This clonotype was detected a few times. The rearrangement links TRBV7-6 to TRBJ1-5; maybe TRBD1 (5 bases). With 0 bases removed from V and 4 bases from J, the gap between germline ends came to 7 bases. Per the germline V gene, CDR1 is SGHVS and CDR2 is FNYEAQ. This CDR3 contains 14 residues. The CDR3 spells CASSLADSNQPQHF. CDR3 bases: TGTGCCAGCAGCTTAGCTGACAGTAATCAGCCCCAGCATTTT.

The chain uses TRBV6-6 and TRBJ2-1; 8 bases line up with TRBD2. The CDR3 contains 15 residues. The V gene end was trimmed by 2 bases and the J gene end by 4 bases; junction bases not matched to a gene: 4. Germline V CDR1 and CDR2: MNHNY, SVGAGI (reference sequence). This chain's CDR3 is CASSYTGGGYNEQFF. DNA of the CDR3: TGTGCCAGCAGTTACACGGGAGGGGGGTACAATGAGCAGTTCTTC.

This clonotype was picked up one time. The chain uses TRBV2 and TRBJ2-3, with D perhaps matching TRBD1 (6 bases). The CDR3 is 14 amino acids. Germline loops: CDR1 SNHLY, CDR2 FYNNEI. Trimming took 6 bases from V and 2 from J, leaving 12 bases between them. The CDR3 coding sequence is TGTGCCAGCAGGGAACAGGGACCCACAGATACGCAGTATTTT. Amino acid sequence: CASREQGPTDTQYF.

The chain links TRBV20-1 to TRBJ1-5, with D unclear. Germline CDR1 reads DFQATT; CDR2 reads SNEGSKA (reference sequence). The CDR3 consists of 13 residues. Trimming pared 4 bases from V and 2 bases from J, leaving 9 bases between. CDR3: CSAKGVGNQPQHF. In nucleotides, the CDR3 is TGCAGTGCTAAGGGAGTCGGCAATCAGCCCCAGCATTTT.

This chain joins TRBV11-2 and TRBJ2-7; TRBD2 aligns across 10 bases. This CDR3 has 16 amino acids. Germline loops: CDR1 SGHAT, CDR2 FQNNGV. Trimming cost V 1 base and J 6 bases; bases outside gene matches: 9. CDR3 region: CASSLVHPLAGGEQYF. The DNA for the CDR3 is TGTGCCAGCAGCTTAGTCCACCCATTAGCGGGGGGCGAGCAGTACTTC.

This clonotype was observed a few times. This chain connects TRBV7-2 to TRBJ2-3; 13 bases are a match to TRBD2. Germline V gene sequence: CDR1 SGHTA, CDR2 FQGNSA. Trimming cost V 5 bases and J 2 bases; bases outside gene matches: 7. The CDR3 consists of 17 residues. CDR3 residues: CASSPTGLAGHTDTQYF. CDR3 nucleotide sequence: TGTGCCAGCAGCCCGACGGGACTAGCGGGACACACAGATACGCAGTATTTT. Variable domain in full (rest from reference TRBV7-2 and TRBJ2-3): GAGVSQSPSNKVTEKGKDVELRCDPISGHTALYWYRQSLGQGLEFLIYFQGNSAPDKSGLPSDRFSAERTGGSVSTLTIQRTQQEDSAVYLCASSPTGLAGHTDTQYFGPGTRLTVL.

This chain uses TRBV20-1 with TRBJ2-7; the D gene is possibly TRBD2 (5 bases). V lost 6 bases to trimming and J lost 1 base, with 13 bases between them. CDR1 and CDR2 from the germline V gene are DFQATT and SNEGSKA (reference sequence). The CDR3 consists of 13 residues. CDR3 DNA: TGCAGTGCCCCCGTGCGGGCTTCCTACGAGCAGTACTTC. Translating gives CSAPVRASYEQYF.

This clonotype appeared a few times. The rearrangement links TRBV5-1 to TRBJ2-1; 7 bases fit TRBD1. There are 16 residues in the CDR3. V lost 0 bases, J lost 2 bases, and 5 bases stayed unmatched. The germline CDR1 and CDR2 sequences are SGHRS and YFSETQ. CDR3 nucleotide sequence: TGCGCCAGCAGCTTGGAGGCGCAGGGGGCCTACAATGAGCAGTTCTTC. It is translated as CASSLEAQGAYNEQFF.

In the case of this clonotype: The limits of the CDR3 on the DNA are not certain, so only TCRdb's listed CDR3 is given. This chain joins TRBV3-1 and TRBJ1-1; TRBD1, the table's D call, lacks a check against the DNA. The CDR3 has 19 residues if both end residues are counted. Germline CDR1 is LGHDT and CDR2 is YNNKEL (reference sequence). Here the CDR3 reads CASSQDPFGAEGANTEAFF.

The chain carries TRBV6-1 and TRBJ2-1; no clear D gene. The CDR3 covers 11 residues. The V gene's germline CDR1 is MNHNS and CDR2 SASEGT. Deletions cut 8 bases from V and 4 bases from J, with 6 bases between. This chain's CDR3 is CASDLYNEQFF. CDR3 DNA sequence: TGTGCCAGCGACCTATACAATGAGCAGTTCTTC.

There are a few counts of this clonotype. The chain recombines TRBV2 with TRBJ1-5; 7 nucleotides match TRBD1. Per the germline V gene, CDR1 is SNHLY and CDR2 is FYNNEI. V lost 6 bases to trimming and J lost 2 bases; unmatched junction nucleotides: 7. CDR3 size: 15 residues. CDR3 sequence (DNA): TGTGCCAGCAGAGAACAGGGGATGCGCAATCAGCCCCAGCATTTT. This encodes CASREQGMRNQPQHF.

V is TRBV6-1 and J is TRBJ2-7, with 7 bases identical to TRBD1. The CDR3 covers 13 residues. The V segment lost 8 bases and the J segment 5 bases; nucleotides outside the gene matches: 9. The germline V gene encodes CDR1 MNHNS and CDR2 SASEGT. The CDR3 spells CASRQGWVNEQYF. The CDR3 region has the DNA TGTGCCAGCCGACAGGGATGGGTAAACGAGCAGTACTTC.

This sequence joins TRBV4-1 and TRBJ2-3; D is ambiguous. This CDR3 comprises 14 residues. Germline values: CDR1 MGHRA, CDR2 YSYEKL. Trimming removed 0 bases from V and 2 bases from J, with 6 bases in between. CDR3 residues: CASSQDSNTDTQYF. DNA of the CDR3: TGCGCCAGCAGCCAAGATTCGAACACAGATACGCAGTATTTT.

V is TRBV19 and J is TRBJ2-5; 7 bases agree with TRBD1. Losses at the gene ends were 10 bases for V and 5 bases for J; bases not matched to a gene: 10. CDR1 is LNHDA, CDR2 SQIVND, per germline (reference sequence). The CDR3 is 13 amino acids. The CDR3 is CATRQGGVETQYF. The CDR3 DNA follows: TGTGCCACTCGACAGGGCGGTGTGGAGACCCAGTACTTC.

The rearrangement joins TRBV4-1 to TRBJ2-7; 9 nucleotides match TRBD1. CDR3 size: 16 residues. Trimming took 5 bases from V and 1 from J; bases not matched to a gene: 9. Germline V gene data show CDR1 as MGHRA and CDR2 as YSYEKL. The CDR3 spells CASSLRTGTGSYEQYF. For the CDR3, the DNA is TGCGCCAGCAGCTTACGAACCGGGACAGGGTCCTACGAGCAGTACTTC.

The chain carries TRBV6-4 and TRBJ2-1, with a tentative D call TRBD2 (5 bases). Germline CDR1 reads MRHNA; CDR2 reads SNTAGT. Between the trimmed V and J ends, which lost 9 bases and 5 bases, there was a span of 5 bases. The CDR3 consists of 10 residues. CDR3 region: CARRDNEQFF. The CDR3 DNA reads as TGTGCCAGGCGGGACAATGAGCAGTTCTTC.

The rearrangement uses TRBV6-6 and TRBJ2-3, with D perhaps given as TRBD1 or TRBD2 (6 bases each). The CDR3 sequence is 15 residues long. V shed 6 bases and J shed 4 bases, with 17 bases lying between them. The V gene's germline CDR1 is MNHNY and CDR2 SVGAGI (reference sequence). CDR3 residues: CASSSKLGGPDTQYF. CDR3 coding DNA: TGTGCCAGCAGCTCTAAGCTGGGGGGCCCAGATACGCAGTATTTT.

The gene calls are TRBV7-9 and TRBJ2-5; 9 bases line up with TRBD2. J lost 4 bases, V lost 3 bases, and 6 bases had no gene match. The germline gives CDR1 SEHNR, CDR2 FQNEAQ (reference sequence). There are 15 residues in the CDR3. The CDR3 spells CASSLGGGASETQYF. The CDR3 region has the DNA TGTGCCAGCAGCTTGGGCGGGGGGGCCTCAGAGACCCAGTACTTC.